The 27 T cell receptor beta chains below come from one sample, sequenced in a study of blood T cell repertoires in COVID-19. Method: immunoSEQ multiplex PCR; TCRdb's copy keeps in-frame clones and lacks some. The sample lists around 180,000 clones, approximately 79% occurring once. The sample comprised peripheral blood. All receptors come from a woman of 80 years or more with acute or convalescent COVID-19.

The chain couples TRBV6-1 to TRBJ2-2, with D unresolved. Germline CDR1 and CDR2: MNHNS and SASEGT. The V end lost 3 bases, the J end lost 7 bases, and 3 bases lay between the germline ends. The CDR3 length is 11 residues. The CDR3 protein is CASSDGGELFF. The CDR3, as DNA: TGTGCCAGCAGTGACGGCGGGGAGCTGTTTTTT.

This clone has only one observation. The chain links TRBV6-5 to TRBJ2-1, with 8 bases that match TRBD2. V lost 8 bases, J lost 5 bases, and 8 bases stayed unmatched. Germline V gene data show CDR1 as MNHEY and CDR2 as SVGAGI. The CDR3 is 14 amino acids. The CDR3, as DNA: TGTGCCAGCTGGGTAGCGGGAACCAACAATGAGCAGTTCTTC. Encoded protein: CASWVAGTNNEQFF.

Points on this clone: One end of the junction varies from germline; a read error may be responsible. V is TRBV24-1 and J is TRBJ2-2; a possible D gene is TRBD2 (5 bases). CDR1 is KGHDR and CDR2 is SFDVKD in the germline V gene. The CDR3 totals 14 residues. CDR3 residues: CPMREADRTGELFF. CDR3 nucleotides: TGCCCCATGAGGGAAGCAGATCGCACCGGGGAGCTGTTTTTT.

This sequence joins TRBV5-1 and TRBJ2-3; D gene ambiguous. This CDR3 has 14 amino acids. The germline gives CDR1 SGHRS, CDR2 YFSETQ. Trimming stripped 0 bases from V and 5 bases from J, with 10 bases between. CDR3 bases: TGCGCCAGCAGCTTGGTGCAAACCAGAGATACGCAGTATTTT. Protein sequence: CASSLVQTRDTQYF. The full variable domain, in which reference TRBV5-1 and TRBJ2-3 provide the parts outside the CDR3, is KAGVTQTPRYLIKTRGQQVTLSCSPISGHRSVSWYQQTPGQGLQFLFEYFSETQRNKGNFPGRFSGRQFSNSRSEMNVSTLELGDSALYLCASSLVQTRDTQYFGPGTRLTVL.

This clone was picked up a small number of times. V and J are TRBV7-9 and TRBJ2-1, with 9 bases identical to TRBD2. CDR1 and CDR2 (germline): SEHNR, FQNEAQ (reference sequence). The CDR3 covers 15 residues. J was trimmed by 7 bases and V by 5 bases; bases with no gene match: 9. CDR3 sequence (DNA): TGTGCCAGCAGCGGACTTAGCGGGAGTCAAAATGAGCAGTTCTTC. It is translated as CASSGLSGSQNEQFF.

The chain links TRBV10-2 to TRBJ1-5; possibly TRBD1 for D (6 bases). Trimming left V 6 bases short and J 4 bases short, with 13 bases between. Germline CDR1 WSHSY, CDR2 SAAADI. This CDR3 spans 14 amino acids. Here the CDR3 reads CASSPGQRNQPQHF. CDR3 in DNA: TGCGCCAGCAGCCCTGGACAGAGAAATCAGCCCCAGCATTTT.

The genes are TRBV9 and TRBJ2-7; D might be TRBD2 (6 bases). V lost 0 bases, J lost 0 bases, and 16 bases lay in between. The V gene's germline CDR1 is SGDLS and CDR2 YYNGEE. The CDR3 length is 17 residues. In DNA, the CDR3 is TGTGCCAGCAGCGTAGACCTTTTTGGCGGGACCTCCTACGAGCAGTACTTC. Encoded protein: CASSVDLFGGTSYEQYF.

This clone was recorded a few times. The chain is built from TRBV6-2 or TRBV6-3 and TRBJ1-4; no clear D gene. CDR1 and CDR2 from the germline V gene are MNHEY and SVGEGT. The CDR3 loop spans 16 amino acids. Trimming cost V 6 bases and J 0 bases, with 14 bases left between them. CDR3 sequence reads: CASSPAGIATNEKLFF. In DNA form, the CDR3 reads TGTGCCAGCAGCCCGGCGGGGATTGCAACTAATGAAAAACTGTTTTTT.

This clone has just one count. This CDR3 is CASSPNSGSYYEQYF. The CDR3 DNA is TGTGCCAGCAGCCCAAATAGCGGGAGCTACTACGAGCAGTACTTC. This chain connects TRBV3-1 (or the pseudogene TRBV3-2) to TRBJ2-7, with 9 positions matching TRBD2. V trimming: 4 bases; J trimming: 3 bases; junction bases outside the gene matches: 7. Per germline, CDR1 LGHDT and CDR2 YNNKEL (reference sequence). The CDR3 length is 15 residues.

The rearrangement links TRBV27 to TRBJ2-7; D is undetermined. CDR1 MNHEY and CDR2 SMNVEV come from the germline V gene (reference sequence). The ends were cut back, 6 bases at V and 0 bases at J, with 6 bases in the middle. This CDR3 has 12 amino acids. CDR3 sequence (DNA): TGTGCCAGCAGGTCTCTCTCCTACGAGCAGTACTTC. It encodes CASRSLSYEQYF.

A few counts support this clone. One end of the junction does not line up with germline, which may come from a read error. This sequence joins TRBV14 and TRBJ2-3; no clear D. Germline V gene data show CDR1 as SGHDN and CDR2 as FVKESK. The CDR3 length is 11 residues. CDR3 nucleotides: TGTGCCAGCAGCCACACAAATACGCAGTATTTT. Protein sequence: CASSHTNTQYF. Full variable domain (remainder filled in from reference TRBV14 and TRBJ2-3): EAGVTQFPSHSVIEKGQTVTLRCDPISGHDNLYWYRRVMGKEIKFLLHFVKESKQDESGMPNNRFLAERTGGTYSTLKVQPAELEDSGVYFCASSHTNTQYFGPGTRLTVL.

The V and J genes are TRBV6-1 and TRBJ1-1; 8 bases agree with TRBD1. Germline CDR1 and CDR2: MNHNS and SASEGT. The CDR3 has 15 residues. Trimming cost V 2 bases and J 3 bases; bases outside gene matches: 5. The CDR3 nucleotides are TGTGCCAGCAGTGAATTTGTACAGGGGGACACTGAAGCTTTCTTT. Residues: CASSEFVQGDTEAFF.

V is TRBV3-1 (or the pseudogene TRBV3-2) and J is TRBJ2-3, with 10 positions matching TRBD1. The CDR3 is made up of 17 amino acids. The V segment lost 1 base and the J segment 3 bases; nucleotides outside the gene matches: 7. Germline values: CDR1 LGHDT, CDR2 YNNKEL (reference sequence). Here the CDR3 reads CASSQVQGTGETDTQYF. The CDR3 DNA reads TGTGCCAGCAGCCAAGTCCAGGGGACAGGGGAGACAGATACGCAGTATTTT.

This clone was recorded a few times. The gene calls are TRBV5-4 and TRBJ1-2, with D perhaps matching TRBD1 (6 bases). The CDR3 runs to 14 residues. The germline gives CDR1 SGHNT, CDR2 YYREEE (reference sequence). V was trimmed by 4 bases and J by 8 bases, leaving 18 bases between them. Here the CDR3 DNA reads TGTGCCAGCAGCAGAGGGGGAAAATTCGAGGGCTACACCTTC. It is translated as CASSRGGKFEGYTF.

This clone rates as medium-sized. This rearrangement joins TRBV7-3 to TRBJ2-1; TRBD2 agrees at 8 bases. V lost 1 base to trimming and J lost 6 bases; unmatched junction nucleotides: 11. Germline CDR1 SGHTA, CDR2 FQGTGA. This CDR3 spans 17 amino acids. The CDR3 is CASSLKGGAGAGNEQFF. CDR3 bases: TGTGCCAGCAGCTTAAAAGGTGGAGCGGGAGCAGGCAATGAGCAGTTCTTC. The variable domain in full, with the rest retrieved from reference TRBV7-3 and TRBJ2-1, is GAGVSQTPSNKVTEKGKYVELRCDPISGHTALYWYRQSLGQGPEFLIYFQGTGAADDSGLPNDRFFAVRPEGSVSTLKIQRTERGDSAVYLCASSLKGGAGAGNEQFFGPGTRLTVL.

The rearrangement uses TRBV19 and TRBJ1-4; no clear D gene. Germline V gene lookup returns CDR1 LNHDA and CDR2 SQIVND (reference sequence). This CDR3 has 14 residues. The V end was cut by 6 bases, the J end by 8 bases, with 16 bases between. The CDR3 region is CASRVPTGREKLFF. The CDR3 coding sequence is TGTGCCAGTAGAGTCCCGACGGGAAGGGAAAAACTGTTTTTT.

The chain carries TRBV2 and TRBJ2-1, with D possibly matching TRBD1 (5 bases). This CDR3 spans 13 amino acids. Per germline, CDR1 SNHLY and CDR2 FYNNEI. V was pared by 6 bases and J by 7 bases, with 13 bases between. CDR3 sequence (DNA): TGTGCCAGCAGGACAGTTCTGCTAAATGAGCAGTTCTTC. Its protein product is CASRTVLLNEQFF.

This chain links TRBV11-2 with TRBJ1-1; tentatively, D is TRBD1 (5 bases). The V gene lost 4 bases and the J gene lost 1 base, with 10 bases spanning the gap. In germline, CDR1 is SGHAT, CDR2 FQNNGV. This CDR3 is built from 14 residues. The CDR3 DNA follows: TGTGCCAGCAGCTCCGGGACTCAGAACACTGAAGCTTTCTTT. Translation: CASSSGTQNTEAFF.

This clone was seen a single time. The rearrangement links TRBV11-3 to TRBJ1-2, with 9 positions matching TRBD1. V dropped 5 bases and J dropped 5; count of bases not matched to a gene: 3. The germline CDR1 and CDR2 sequences are SGHNT and YENEEA. The length of the CDR3 is 13 residues. The DNA for the CDR3 is TGTGCCAGCAGCACCGACAGGGGGTATGGCTACACCTTC. It specifies CASSTDRGYGYTF.

The chain links TRBV7-9 to TRBJ1-1; no clear D gene. V lost 0 bases and J lost 4, with 6 bases in between. Germline CDR1 is SEHNR and CDR2 is FQNEAQ (reference sequence). The CDR3 totals 13 residues. The CDR3 nucleotides are TGTGCCAGCAGCTTAGCAACAGCCACTGAAGCTTTCTTT. Translating gives CASSLATATEAFF.

J is TRBJ2-5 and V is TRBV7-9, with D perhaps matching TRBD2 (5 bases). CDR3 length: 13 amino acids. Germline loops: CDR1 SEHNR, CDR2 FQNEAQ (reference sequence). The V and J ends lost 4 bases and 7 bases respectively, with 13 bases between them. CDR3 sequence: CASSSDYPGTQYF. The CDR3 DNA reads as TGTGCCAGCAGCTCAGACTACCCTGGGACCCAGTACTTC.

The chain couples TRBV18 to TRBJ2-7; 10 positions agree with TRBD1. After removal of 1 base from V and 6 bases from J, the junction contained 3 bases not matched to a gene. Germline CDR1 is KGHSH and CDR2 is LQKENI. The CDR3 spans 14 residues. DNA of the CDR3: TGTGCCAGCTCACCACTAGGGACAGGGGCCGAGCAGTACTTC. Translation: CASSPLGTGAEQYF.

This sequence joins TRBV15 and TRBJ1-5, with D unclear. Germline loops: CDR1 LNHNV, CDR2 YYDKDF (reference sequence). This CDR3 spans 13 amino acids. V lost 1 base and J 7 bases, leaving 8 bases between the germline ends. The CDR3 DNA sequence: TGTGCCACCAGCAGAGGAGGTTACCAGCCCCAGCATTTT. Translated, it gives CATSRGGYQPQHF.

V is TRBV7-9 and J is TRBJ2-1; the D is unclear. The CDR3 covers 14 residues. The V end was cut by 0 bases, the J end by 3 bases, with 6 bases between. Germline V gives CDR1 SEHNR, CDR2 FQNEAQ (reference sequence). CDR3 nucleotides: TGTGCCAGCAGCTTAGCGGAGCTCTACAATGAGCAGTTCTTC. This codes for CASSLAELYNEQFF.

The V and J genes are TRBV4-2 and TRBJ2-1; 9 bases are shared with TRBD2. Trimming removed 4 bases from V and 8 bases from J; junction bases left unmatched: 9. Germline V gene sequence: CDR1 LGHNA, CDR2 YNFKEQ. This CDR3 has 15 amino acids. The CDR3 region has the DNA TGTGCCAGCAGCCCCGGGATAGCGGGAGAAGATGAGCAGTTCTTC. Amino acid sequence: CASSPGIAGEDEQFF.

The chain joins TRBV2 to TRBJ2-7; D gene ambiguous. The ends were cut back, 6 bases at V and 5 bases at J, with 11 bases in the middle. This CDR3 is built from 12 residues. The germline CDR1 and CDR2 sequences are SNHLY and FYNNEI. The CDR3 is CASSTPPDEQYF. The DNA of the CDR3 is TGTGCCAGCAGCACCCCCCCAGACGAGCAGTACTTC.

The V and J genes are TRBV7-2 and TRBJ1-4, with D unresolved. There are 14 residues in the CDR3. Germline V gives CDR1 SGHTA, CDR2 FQGNSA. V lost 0 bases to trimming and J lost 7 bases, with 9 bases between them. CDR3 amino acids: CASSLAWAGEKLFF. DNA for the CDR3: TGTGCCAGCAGCTTAGCATGGGCGGGTGAAAAACTGTTTTTT.